The T cell receptor (beta chain) described here comes from a study of blood T cell repertoires in COVID-19. Looking at the study overall: COVID-19 samples from acute and convalescent phases originated in the United States, Italy and Spain. Nucleic acid was either cDNA or gDNA, and it came from T cells, B-cell-depleted T cells, or PBMCs.

J gave up 5 bases and V 3 bases, and 22 bases lay outside the gene matches. The CDR3 consists of 20 residues. Per germline, CDR1 MDHEN and CDR2 SYDVKM. Methods used by the authors: Amplification of reference gene primers provided the estimated nucleated cell counts. Clones were sequenced by immunoSEQ multiplex PCR, and TCRdb holds only the in-frame ones, with some missing. Clone size and V and J calls were adopted from that table, with D and trimming inferred from the DNA. The sample consists of approximately 130,000 clones, around 86% of them appearing once. This clone came up once. The rearrangement uses TRBV28 and TRBJ2-1; 7 bases map to TRBD2. The receptor's source is a woman in her sixties with active or convalescent COVID-19. The sample taken for sequencing was peripheral blood. The CDR3 sequence: CASSFPGAPLLAVRDNEQFF. CDR3 bases: TGTGCCAGCAGTTTCCCCGGGGCCCCCCTTCTAGCGGTTCGCGACAATGAGCAGTTCTTC.